This T cell receptor (beta chain) was observed in a study of cytomegalovirus exposure and HLA in healthy donors. For the study at large: The roughly 110 validation repertoires matched the approximately 670 first-cohort repertoires in platform, a later analysis reported. Study-wide results and caveats: In a later analysis, first-cohort TCR clusters were found to tend to co-occur in the 120 or so validation repertoires. Reported performance of the classifier showed diagnosis of cytomegalovirus status with high specificity and sensitivity.

Sequenced by immunoSEQ multiplex PCR; TCRdb stores in-frame clones only, minus some. The data hold 150,000 to 200,000 clones, with nearly 90% observed a single time. Germline V lookup: CDR1 MNHEY, CDR2 SMNVEV (reference sequence). This CDR3 comprises 15 residues. V was clipped by 5 bases and J by 1 base; unmatched bases: 6. The validation cohort, a group of roughly 120 subjects, included the donors and was separate from the approximately 670-subject first cohort. In this sample, this clone turned up once. The antigen is unknown. The chain couples TRBV27 to TRBJ2-3; TRBD1 agrees at 7 bases. This TCR came from a woman aged 18-29 years in good health and CMV-seropositive. Sequences were obtained from PBMCs. The CDR3 loop reads CASSLGTAGTDTQYF. CDR3 nucleotides: TGTGCCAGCAGTCTGGGGACAGCCGGCACAGATACGCAGTATTTT.